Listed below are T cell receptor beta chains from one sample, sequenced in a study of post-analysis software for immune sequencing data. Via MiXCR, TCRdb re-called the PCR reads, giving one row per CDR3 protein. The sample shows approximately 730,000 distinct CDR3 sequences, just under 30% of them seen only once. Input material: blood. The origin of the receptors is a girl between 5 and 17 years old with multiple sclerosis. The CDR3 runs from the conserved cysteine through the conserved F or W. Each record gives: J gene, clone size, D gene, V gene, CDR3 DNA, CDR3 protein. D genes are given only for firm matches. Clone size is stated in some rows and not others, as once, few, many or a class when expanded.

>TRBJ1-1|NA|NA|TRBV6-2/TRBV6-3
TGTGCCAGCAGTTCACGGCAATTCTTGTTGGACACTGAAGCTTTCTTT
CASSSRQFLLDTEAFF
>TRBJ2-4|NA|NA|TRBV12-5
TGTGCTAGTGCTTTAGGGGACCTCGGTATTAACATTCAGTACTTC
CASALGDLGINIQYF
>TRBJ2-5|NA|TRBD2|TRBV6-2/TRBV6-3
TGTGCCAGCAGACTGAGACTAGCGAACAATGAGCAGTACTTC
CASRLRLANNEQYF
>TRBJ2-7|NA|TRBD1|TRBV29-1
TGCAGCGTCAGACAGGGGGCAGCCGGCGAGCAGTACTTC
CSVRQGAAGEQYF
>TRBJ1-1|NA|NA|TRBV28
TGTGCCAGCGTTAGGCTGAACACTGAAGCTTTCTTT
CASVRLNTEAFF
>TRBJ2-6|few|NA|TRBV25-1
TGTGCCAGCAGACCCTCTAGGGGGGAGATCTCTGGGGCCAACGTCCTGACTTTC
CASRPSRGEISGANVLTF
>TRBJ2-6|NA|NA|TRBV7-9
TGTGCCAGCAGCTTAAACACATTGTCCGGGGCCAACGTCCTGACTTTC
CASSLNTLSGANVLTF
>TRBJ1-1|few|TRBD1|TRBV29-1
TGCAGCGTGGCCAGGGGGGGAACTGAAGCTTTCTTT
CSVARGGTEAFF
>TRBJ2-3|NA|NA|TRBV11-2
TGTGCCAGCAGCTTAGGCGGGGTAAAAACAGATACGCAGTATTTT
CASSLGGVKTDTQYF
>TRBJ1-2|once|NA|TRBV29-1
TGCAGCGTTCCCCGGACAGAAGGGTGGCATGGCTACACCTTC
CSVPRTEGWHGYTF
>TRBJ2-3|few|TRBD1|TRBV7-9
TGTGCCAGCAGCGAAAGCACCGGGACAGGAGTCGCAGATACGCAGTATTTT
CASSESTGTGVADTQYF
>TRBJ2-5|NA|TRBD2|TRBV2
TGTGCCACCAAAAGCGGGGGGCAAGAGACCCAGTACTTC
CATKSGGQETQYF
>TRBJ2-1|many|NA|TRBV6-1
TGTGCCAGCAGTTTCTCCGGGACTGAGCAGTTCTTC
CASSFSGTEQFF
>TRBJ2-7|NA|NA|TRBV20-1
TGCAGTGCCCGGACCTCCTACAATGAGCAGTACTTC
CSARTSYNEQYF
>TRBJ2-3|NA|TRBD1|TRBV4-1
TGCGCCAGCAGCCCAGGCGGGACAGGGGGCGCAGATACGCAGTATTTT
CASSPGGTGGADTQYF
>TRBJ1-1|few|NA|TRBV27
TGTGCCAGCAGTTTATTCAAGGGGACCACTGAAGCTTTCTTT
CASSLFKGTTEAFF
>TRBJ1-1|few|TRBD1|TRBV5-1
TGCGCCAGCAGCTTGGCCAATAAGCGGCAGGGGGGGACTGAAGCTTTCTTT
CASSLANKRQGGTEAFF
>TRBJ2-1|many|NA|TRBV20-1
TGCAGTGCTAGACGGGACAATGAGCAGTTCTTC
CSARRDNEQFF
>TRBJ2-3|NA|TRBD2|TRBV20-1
TGCAGTGCCCCACCCACCACGGCGTTAGCGGGAGGGCAGGGAACGCAGTATTTT
CSAPPTTALAGGQGTQYF
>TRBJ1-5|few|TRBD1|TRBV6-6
TGTGCCGAAAGACAGGGGTACAATCAGCCCCAGCATTTT
CAERQGYNQPQHF
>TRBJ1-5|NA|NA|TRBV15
TGTGCCACCAGCAGTCTCGGGAGAGATCAGCCCCAGCATTTT
CATSSLGRDQPQHF
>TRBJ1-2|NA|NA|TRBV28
TGTGCCAGCAGTTTGGTCCTCTCTAACTATGGCTACACCTTC
CASSLVLSNYGYTF
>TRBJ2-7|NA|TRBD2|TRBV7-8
TGTGCCAGCGGCCGGGGGGTCGGGAGACCCTCCTACGAGCAGTACTTC
CASGRGVGRPSYEQYF
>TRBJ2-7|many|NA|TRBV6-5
TGTGCCAGCAGTCGCACAGGATTCTCCTACGAGCAGTACTTC
CASSRTGFSYEQYF
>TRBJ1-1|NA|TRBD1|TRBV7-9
TGTGCCAGCAGCATAGGAGGAGGGGGCACCACTGAAGCTTTCTTT
CASSIGGGGTTEAFF
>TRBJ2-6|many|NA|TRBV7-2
TGTGCCAGCAGCAATAACAGGGCGGGGGCCAACGTCCTGACTTTC
CASSNNRAGANVLTF
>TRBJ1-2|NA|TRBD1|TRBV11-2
TGTGCCAGCAGGATACCGGGACAGGGGAACTATGGCTACACCTTC
CASRIPGQGNYGYTF
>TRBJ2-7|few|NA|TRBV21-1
TGTGCCAGCAGCAAAGCGCTAGTGCTAGCCACTTACGAGCAGTACTTC
CASSKALVLATYEQYF
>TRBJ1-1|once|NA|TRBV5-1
TGCGCCAGCAGCTTGGGGGCCCGGGAAGCTTTCTTT
CASSLGAREAFF
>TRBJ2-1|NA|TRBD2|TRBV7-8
TGTGCCAGCAGGAAAACGACGGCGGGGGGGGCGAATGAGCAGTTCTTC
CASRKTTAGGANEQFF
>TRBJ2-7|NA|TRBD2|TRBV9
TGTGCCAGCAGCGCGCGACTAGCGGACAACTACGAGCAGTACTTC
CASSARLADNYEQYF
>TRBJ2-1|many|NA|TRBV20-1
TGCAGTGCTAGAGATAAAGGGTACAATGAGCAGTTCTTC
CSARDKGYNEQFF
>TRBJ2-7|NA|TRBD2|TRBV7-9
TGTGCCAGCAGCCCCAGGACTAGTGCGTACAATGAGCAGTACTTC
CASSPRTSAYNEQYF
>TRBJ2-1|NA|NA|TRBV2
TGTGCCATAGACGGGGCTAGCTCCTACAATGAGCAGTTCTTC
CAIDGASSYNEQFF
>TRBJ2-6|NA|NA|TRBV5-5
TGTGCCAGCAGCTTGGTTCCGGCGTCTGGGGCCAACGTCCTGACTTTC
CASSLVPASGANVLTF
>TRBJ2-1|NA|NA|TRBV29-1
TGCAGCGTTGTATCCCCCGCCTCCTACAATGAGCAGTTCTTC
CSVVSPASYNEQFF
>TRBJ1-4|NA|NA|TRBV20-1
TGCAGTGCTACTTACCAAGATCCCTCTAATGAAAAACTGTTTTTT
CSATYQDPSNEKLFF
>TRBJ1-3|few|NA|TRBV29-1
TGCAGCGTTGAAGGATTGGGTGGAAACACCATATATTTT
CSVEGLGGNTIYF
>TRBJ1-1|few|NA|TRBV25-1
TGTGCCAGCAGTGAATACAGGGACACTGAAGCTTTCTTT
CASSEYRDTEAFF
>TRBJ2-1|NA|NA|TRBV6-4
TGTGCCAGCAGTGTGGGAACGGGAGTCCCCAATGAGCAGTTCTTC
CASSVGTGVPNEQFF
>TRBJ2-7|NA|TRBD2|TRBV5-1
TGCGCCAGCAGCCTGCGGACTAGTTCGTCCTACGAGCAGTACTTC
CASSLRTSSSYEQYF
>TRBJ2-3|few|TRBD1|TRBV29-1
TGCAGCGCCCGGACAGGGGGCCGGTCAGATACGCAGTATTTT
CSARTGGRSDTQYF
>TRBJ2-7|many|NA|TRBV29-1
TGCAGCGCTGTAGGTGTCTACGAGCAGTACTTC
CSAVGVYEQYF
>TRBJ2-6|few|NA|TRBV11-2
TGTGCCAGCAGCTTAGGTTGGAGCGGGTTAGGGGCCAACGTCCTGACTTTC
CASSLGWSGLGANVLTF
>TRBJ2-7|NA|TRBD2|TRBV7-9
TGTGCCAGCAGCCGGACTAGCTTCGACGGGCAGTACTTC
CASSRTSFDGQYF
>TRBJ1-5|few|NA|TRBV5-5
TGTGCCAGCAGCTTCCGCCTCGGTGGTTGGAATAATCAGCCCCAGCATTTT
CASSFRLGGWNNQPQHF
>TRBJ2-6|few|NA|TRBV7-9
TGTGCCAGCAGCTTAGAGAGGGCTGGGGCCAACGTCCTGACTTTC
CASSLERAGANVLTF